Listed below are T cell receptor beta chains from one sample, sequenced in a study of vaccination effects on CD4 cells after COVID-19. Their cognate antigens are unknown. This table comes from immunoSEQ multiplex PCR, and its TCRdb copy is limited to in-frame clones, with some not included. The sample has tens of thousands of clones, 73% seen once. The sequenced sample was CD4+ T cells from PBMCs cultured without peptide, obtained after COVID-19 vaccination. Every receptor here comes from a human donor who received a COVID-19 vaccine. Each CDR3 is given with its conserved first and last residue. D genes are given only for firm matches. The size of a clone is reported for some rows only, either as once, few or many, or as a class for expanded clones.

NA	NA	TRBV4-1	TRBJ2-1	TGCGCCAGCAGCCAAATGGGGTCGTCAAGTGAGCAGTTCTTC	CASSQMGSSSEQFF
few	NA	TRBV10-3	TRBJ1-1	TGTGCCATCAGTCCAGCGGGGGGGCTAAGGGTTGAAGCTTTCTTT	CAISPAGGLRVEAFF
NA	NA	TRBV30	TRBJ1-2	TGTGCCTGGAGTCAGGGCTTGGGGTATGGCTACACCTTC	CAWSQGLGYGYTF
NA	NA	TRBV12-3/TRBV12-4	TRBJ1-4	TGTGCCAGCAGACTTAGGGATGAAAAACTGTTTTTT	CASRLRDEKLFF
NA	TRBD1	TRBV3-1/TRBV3-2	TRBJ1-3	TGTGCCAGCAGCCGAGTACAGGGGGCGCCTGGAAACACCATATATTTT	CASSRVQGAPGNTIYF
few	TRBD1	TRBV13	TRBJ1-1	TGTGCCAGCAGCTTAGACAGGACAGGGCGAGCTTTCTTT	CASSLDRTGRAFF
few	TRBD1	TRBV4-1	TRBJ1-6	TGCGCCAGCAGCCAAGATTCGACAGGGGATTATTCACCCCTCCACTTT	CASSQDSTGDYSPLHF
NA	TRBD1	TRBV30	TRBJ2-1	TGTGCCTGGACGGGACAGACCTACAATGAGCAGTTCTTC	CAWTGQTYNEQFF
NA	NA	TRBV19	TRBJ1-2	TGTGCCAGTAGTACGGTCCGGGTCTCTAACTATGGCTACACCTTC	CASSTVRVSNYGYTF
NA	NA	TRBV11-2	TRBJ1-1	TGTGCCAGCAGCTTAGATCCAGGGTTTTGGGAGAACACTGAAGCTTTCTTT	CASSLDPGFWENTEAFF
once	NA	TRBV6-6	TRBJ2-1	TGTGCCAGCAGTTACAGAGGGGGACCATACAATGAGCAGTTCTTC	CASSYRGGPYNEQFF
NA	TRBD1	TRBV6-2/TRBV6-3	TRBJ1-1	TGTGCCAGCAGCTCGACAGGGGAATTGGCTGAAGCTTTCTTT	CASSSTGELAEAFF
NA	NA	TRBV5-8	TRBJ2-5	TGTGCCAGCAGCTGGGGACAACAAGGAGAGACCCAGTACTTC	CASSWGQQGETQYF
NA	NA	TRBV29-1	TRBJ1-2	TGCAGCGTTGTAAAAGGGGCGACTAACTATGGCTACACCTTC	CSVVKGATNYGYTF
NA	TRBD1	TRBV6-1	TRBJ2-1	TGTGCCAGCAGTGAGGACAGGGGGCACAATGAGCAGTTCTTC	CASSEDRGHNEQFF
NA	NA	TRBV28	TRBJ1-2	TGTGCCAGCAGTTTACCCGTGGGCGGGAACTATGGCTACACCTTC	CASSLPVGGNYGYTF
NA	NA	TRBV9	TRBJ1-6	TGTGCCAGCAGCGCCAGATTCGGTGAGGGTTCACCCCTCCACTTT	CASSARFGEGSPLHF
NA	NA	TRBV5-4	TRBJ2-5	TGTGCCAGCAGCTCGCGGACGGTGACCCAAGAGACCCAGTACTTC	CASSSRTVTQETQYF
NA	NA	TRBV6-1	TRBJ1-2	TGTGCCAGCAGTGAATATTTAGGCTCTACGGCCCCCTATGGCTACACCTTC	CASSEYLGSTAPYGYTF
NA	NA	TRBV7-9	TRBJ2-3	TGTGCCAGCAGCTTATCTAGGAACTCTCTGTATTTT	CASSLSRNSLYF
NA	NA	TRBV24-1	TRBJ2-1	TGTGCCACCAGTGACCCCGTGGCTCACAATGAGCAGTTCTTC	CATSDPVAHNEQFF
NA	NA	TRBV7-2	TRBJ1-2	TGTGCCAGCAGCTTAACCGGGTCGATTTCTGGCTACACCTTC	CASSLTGSISGYTF
NA	TRBD2	TRBV11-3	TRBJ2-5	TGTGCCAGCAGCGTTAGCGGGGGAGATCAAGAGACCCAGTACTTC	CASSVSGGDQETQYF
few	NA	TRBV6-5	TRBJ1-1	TGTGCCAGCAGTCGCCTTACCAGGGGAGGCACTGAAGCTTTCTTT	CASSRLTRGGTEAFF
NA	NA	TRBV27	TRBJ1-6	TGTGCCAGCAGAGAAGACCGCTCCTATAATTCACCCCTCCACTTT	CASREDRSYNSPLHF
few	NA	TRBV30	TRBJ1-2	TGTGCCTGGAGTCCCTCGGGGGTACTTGGCTACACCTTC	CAWSPSGVLGYTF
NA	NA	TRBV29-1	TRBJ1-3	TGCAGCGTTAAGGGGATGGGTGGAAACACCATATATTTT	CSVKGMGGNTIYF
NA	TRBD1	TRBV19	TRBJ2-6	TGTGCCAGTAGTATAGGGGCAGGGGGAATTGCTGGGGCCAACGTCCTGACTTTC	CASSIGAGGIAGANVLTF